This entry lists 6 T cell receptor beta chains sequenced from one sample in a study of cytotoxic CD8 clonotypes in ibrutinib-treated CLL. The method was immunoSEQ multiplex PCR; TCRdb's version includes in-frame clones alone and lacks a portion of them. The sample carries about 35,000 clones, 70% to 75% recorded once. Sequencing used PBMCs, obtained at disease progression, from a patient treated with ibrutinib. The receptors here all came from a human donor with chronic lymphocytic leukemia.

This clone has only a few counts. CDR3 sequence (DNA): TGTGCCAGTAGTATTGACAAAAGCTCCTACAATGAGCAGTTCTTC. This encodes CASSIDKSSYNEQFF. This sequence joins TRBV19 and TRBJ2-1, with D uncertain. CDR3 length equals 15 residues. Germline CDR1 is LNHDA and CDR2 is SQIVND (reference sequence). Trimming left V 3 bases short and J 0 bases short, with 9 bases between.

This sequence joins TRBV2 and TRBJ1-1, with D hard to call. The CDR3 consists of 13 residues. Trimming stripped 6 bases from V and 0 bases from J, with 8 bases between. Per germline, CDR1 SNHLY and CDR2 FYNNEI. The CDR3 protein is CASRANMNTEAFF. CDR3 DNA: TGTGCCAGCAGGGCTAACATGAACACTGAAGCTTTCTTT.

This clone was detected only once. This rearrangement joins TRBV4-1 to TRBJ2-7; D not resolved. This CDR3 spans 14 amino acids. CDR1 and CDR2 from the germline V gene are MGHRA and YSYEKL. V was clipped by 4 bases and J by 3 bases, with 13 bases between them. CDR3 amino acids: CASSRTVNLYEQYF. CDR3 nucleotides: TGCGCCAGCAGCCGCACAGTCAACCTCTACGAGCAGTACTTC.

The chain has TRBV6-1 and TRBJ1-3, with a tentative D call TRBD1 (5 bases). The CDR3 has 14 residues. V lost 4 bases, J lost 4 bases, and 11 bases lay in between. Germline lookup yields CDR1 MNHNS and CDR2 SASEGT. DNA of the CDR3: TGTGCCAGCAGTGCGGGGGGTAAGGGAAACACCATATATTTT. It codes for CASSAGGKGNTIYF.

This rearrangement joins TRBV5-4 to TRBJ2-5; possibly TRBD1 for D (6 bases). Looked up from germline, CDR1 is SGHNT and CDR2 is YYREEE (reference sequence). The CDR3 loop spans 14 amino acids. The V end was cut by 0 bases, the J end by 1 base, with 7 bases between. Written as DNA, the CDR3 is TGTGCCAGCAGCTTGGCAGGGGCCCAAGAGACCCAGTACTTC. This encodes CASSLAGAQETQYF.

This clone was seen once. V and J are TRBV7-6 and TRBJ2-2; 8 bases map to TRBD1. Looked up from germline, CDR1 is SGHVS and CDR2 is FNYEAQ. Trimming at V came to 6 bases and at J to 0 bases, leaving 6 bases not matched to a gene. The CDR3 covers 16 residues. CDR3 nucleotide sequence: TGTGCCAGCAGGAAAGGACAGGGATCGAACACCGGGGAGCTGTTTTTT. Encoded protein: CASRKGQGSNTGELFF.